This T cell receptor (beta chain) was sequenced for a study of T cell repertoires in cytomegalovirus infection. The wider study: HLA-C-restricted CMV epitopes, recently identified, and well-studied HLA-B-restricted ones were used by the study. An indication of both CMV infection and matching HLA type came from public TCR beta signatures.

The CDR3 extends over 17 amino acids. Looked up from germline, CDR1 is SGHVT and CDR2 is SQSDAQ. V was pared by 4 bases and J by 1 base, with 8 bases of the junction left unmatched. This clonotype appeared a few times. Its antigen is not identified. Study-level points and caveats: HLA-C-restricted CMV-specific TCR beta clonotypes prevailed in the ex vivo response.

One entry per CDR3 protein, called by TCRdb with MiXCR from the reads. The sample comprises 300,000 to 400,000 distinct CDR3 sequences, almost 30% of which are singletons, and approximately 20% rests with the top ten. The chain carries TRBV7-4 and TRBJ2-4; 9 bases line up with TRBD1. The material was cultured PBMCs, obtained from culture after CMV antigen stimulation. The TCR originated in a human donor in good health (CMV status not recorded). Some clones in this sample may be carry-over from other donors' samples. The CDR3: CASSSGSTGGAKNIQYF. The DNA of the CDR3 is TGTGCCAGCAGCTCCGGTTCGACAGGGGGGGCCAAAAACATTCAGTACTTC.